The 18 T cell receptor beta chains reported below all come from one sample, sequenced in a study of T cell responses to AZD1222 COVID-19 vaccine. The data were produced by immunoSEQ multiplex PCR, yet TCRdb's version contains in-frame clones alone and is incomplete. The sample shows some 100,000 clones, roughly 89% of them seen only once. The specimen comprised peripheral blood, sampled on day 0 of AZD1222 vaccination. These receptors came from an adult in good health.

This chain's CDR3 is CASSLGSGRGQETQYF. The CDR3, as DNA: TGTGCCAGCAGCTTAGGGAGCGGGAGGGGTCAAGAGACCCAGTACTTC. The chain employs TRBV7-6 and TRBJ2-5; 10 positions match TRBD2. This CDR3 is 16 amino acids long. CDR1 and CDR2 from the germline V gene are SGHVS and FNYEAQ. V was clipped by 1 base and J by 2 bases; unmatched bases: 4.

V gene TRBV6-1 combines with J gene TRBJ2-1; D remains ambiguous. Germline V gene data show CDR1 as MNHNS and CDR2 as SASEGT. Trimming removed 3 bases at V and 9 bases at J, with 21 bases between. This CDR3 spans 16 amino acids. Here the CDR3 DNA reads TGTGCCAGCAGTGACCTTTACGGCGGTACAATCGGTGAGCAGTTCTTC. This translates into CASSDLYGGTIGEQFF.

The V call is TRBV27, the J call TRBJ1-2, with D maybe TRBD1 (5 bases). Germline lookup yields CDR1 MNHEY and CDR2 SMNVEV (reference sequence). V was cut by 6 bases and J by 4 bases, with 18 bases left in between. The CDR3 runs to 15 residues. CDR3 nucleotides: TGTGCCAGCAGCCTTATCGGGGGTATGGTCTATGGCTACACCTTC. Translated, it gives CASSLIGGMVYGYTF.

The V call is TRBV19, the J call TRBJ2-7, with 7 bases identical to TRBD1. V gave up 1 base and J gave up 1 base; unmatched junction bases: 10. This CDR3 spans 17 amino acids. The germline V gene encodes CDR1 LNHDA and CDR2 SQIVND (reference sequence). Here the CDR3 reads CASSIGVRDRESYEQYF. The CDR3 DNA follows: TGTGCCAGTAGTATAGGGGTCCGGGACAGAGAATCCTACGAGCAGTACTTC. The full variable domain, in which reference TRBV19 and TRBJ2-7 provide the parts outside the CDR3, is DGGITQSPKYLFRKEGQNVTLSCEQNLNHDAMYWYRQDPGQGLRLIYYSQIVNDFQKGDIAEGYSVSREKKESFPLTVTSAQKNPTAFYLCASSIGVRDRESYEQYFGPGTRLTVT.

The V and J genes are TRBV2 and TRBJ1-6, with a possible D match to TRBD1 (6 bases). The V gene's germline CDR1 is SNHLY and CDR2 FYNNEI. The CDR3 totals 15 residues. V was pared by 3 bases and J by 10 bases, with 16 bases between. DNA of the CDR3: TGTGCCAGCAGTGAGGGGACAAACCGGAACTCACCCCTCCACTTT. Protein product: CASSEGTNRNSPLHF.

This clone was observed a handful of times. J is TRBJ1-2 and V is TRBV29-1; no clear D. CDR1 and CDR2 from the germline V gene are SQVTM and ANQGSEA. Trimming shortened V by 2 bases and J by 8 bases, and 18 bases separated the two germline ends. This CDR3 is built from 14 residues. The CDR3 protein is CSVEFRTAGNGYTF. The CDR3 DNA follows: TGCAGCGTTGAATTCCGAACGGCGGGGAACGGCTACACCTTC.

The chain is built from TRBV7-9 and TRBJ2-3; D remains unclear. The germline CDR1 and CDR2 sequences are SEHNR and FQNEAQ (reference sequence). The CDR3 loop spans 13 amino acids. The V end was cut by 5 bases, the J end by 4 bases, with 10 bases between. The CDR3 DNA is TGTGCCAGCAGCCCTGGGATCGCAGATACGCAGTATTTT. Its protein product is CASSPGIADTQYF.

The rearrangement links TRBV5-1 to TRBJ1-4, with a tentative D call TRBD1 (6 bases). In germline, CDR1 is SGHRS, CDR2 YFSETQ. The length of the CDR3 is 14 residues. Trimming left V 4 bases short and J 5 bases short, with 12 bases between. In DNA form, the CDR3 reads TGCGCCAGCAGCCCTGGGGGGCCGAATGAAAAACTGTTTTTT. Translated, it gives CASSPGGPNEKLFF.

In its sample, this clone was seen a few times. The CDR3 loop is CASSSRLAGAYEQYF. The CDR3 DNA reads TGTGCCAGTAGTTCCCGACTAGCGGGAGCCTACGAGCAGTACTTC. This chain uses TRBV19 with TRBJ2-7, with TRBD2 matching over 12 bases. Germline V lookup: CDR1 LNHDA, CDR2 SQIVND (reference sequence). The CDR3 length is 15 residues. The V gene end was trimmed by 5 bases and the J gene end by 2 bases; junction bases not matched to a gene: 4.

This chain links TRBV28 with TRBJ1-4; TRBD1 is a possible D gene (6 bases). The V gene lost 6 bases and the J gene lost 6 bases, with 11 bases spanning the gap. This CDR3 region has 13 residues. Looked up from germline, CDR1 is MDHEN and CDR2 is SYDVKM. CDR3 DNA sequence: TGTGCCAGCAGACCGACAGGCCATGAAAAACTGTTTTTT. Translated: CASRPTGHEKLFF.

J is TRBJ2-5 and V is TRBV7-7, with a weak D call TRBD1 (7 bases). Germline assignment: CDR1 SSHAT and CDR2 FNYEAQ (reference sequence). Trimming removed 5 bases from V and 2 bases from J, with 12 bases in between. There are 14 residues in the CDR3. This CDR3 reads CASSGPGGQETQYF. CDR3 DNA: TGTGCCAGCAGCGGGCCAGGGGGGCAAGAGACCCAGTACTTC.

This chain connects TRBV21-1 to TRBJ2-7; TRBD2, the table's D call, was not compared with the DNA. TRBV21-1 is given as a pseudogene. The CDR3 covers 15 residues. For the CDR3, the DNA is TGTGCCAGCAGCAAAGATGGGGGGATGGTCGACGAGCAGTACTTC. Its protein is CASSKDGGMVDEQYF.

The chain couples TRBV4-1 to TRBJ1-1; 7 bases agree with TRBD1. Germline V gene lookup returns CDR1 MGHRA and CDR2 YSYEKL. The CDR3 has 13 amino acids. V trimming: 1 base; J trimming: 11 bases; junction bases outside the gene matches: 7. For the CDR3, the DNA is TGCGCCAGCAGCCAAGCGTCATACAGGGGCGCTTTCTTT. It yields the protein CASSQASYRGAFF.

CDR3 sequence: CATSDARRAQHF. Written as DNA, the CDR3 is TGTGCCACCAGTGATGCGAGGCGAGCCCAGCATTTT. The chain uses TRBV24-1 and TRBJ1-5; D remains unclear. Germline loops: CDR1 KGHDR, CDR2 SFDVKD. Trimming removed 3 bases from V and 11 bases from J, with 10 bases in between. The CDR3 covers 12 residues.

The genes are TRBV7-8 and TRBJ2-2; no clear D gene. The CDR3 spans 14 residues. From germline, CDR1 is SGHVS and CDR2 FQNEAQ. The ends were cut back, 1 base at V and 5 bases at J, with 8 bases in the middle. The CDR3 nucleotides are TGTGCCAGCAGCTTAGTATGGGGTACCGGGGAGCTGTTTTTT. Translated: CASSLVWGTGELFF.

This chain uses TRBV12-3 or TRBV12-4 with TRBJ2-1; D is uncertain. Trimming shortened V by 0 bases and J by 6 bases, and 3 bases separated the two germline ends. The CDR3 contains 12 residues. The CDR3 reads CASSLARNEQFF. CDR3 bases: TGTGCCAGCAGTTTAGCGCGCAATGAGCAGTTCTTC.

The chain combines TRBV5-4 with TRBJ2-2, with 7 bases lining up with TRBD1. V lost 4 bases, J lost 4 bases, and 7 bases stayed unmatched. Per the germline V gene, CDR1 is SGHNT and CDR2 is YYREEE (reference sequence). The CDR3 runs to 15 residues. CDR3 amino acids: CASSRAAGGTGELFF. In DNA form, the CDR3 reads TGTGCCAGCAGCCGGGCGGCAGGGGGCACCGGGGAGCTGTTTTTT.

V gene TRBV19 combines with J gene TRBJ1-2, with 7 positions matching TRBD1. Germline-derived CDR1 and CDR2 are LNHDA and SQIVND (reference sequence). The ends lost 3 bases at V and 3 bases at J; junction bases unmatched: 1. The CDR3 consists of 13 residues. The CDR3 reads CASSITGDYGYTF. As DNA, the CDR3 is TGTGCCAGTAGTATCACAGGGGACTATGGCTACACCTTC.